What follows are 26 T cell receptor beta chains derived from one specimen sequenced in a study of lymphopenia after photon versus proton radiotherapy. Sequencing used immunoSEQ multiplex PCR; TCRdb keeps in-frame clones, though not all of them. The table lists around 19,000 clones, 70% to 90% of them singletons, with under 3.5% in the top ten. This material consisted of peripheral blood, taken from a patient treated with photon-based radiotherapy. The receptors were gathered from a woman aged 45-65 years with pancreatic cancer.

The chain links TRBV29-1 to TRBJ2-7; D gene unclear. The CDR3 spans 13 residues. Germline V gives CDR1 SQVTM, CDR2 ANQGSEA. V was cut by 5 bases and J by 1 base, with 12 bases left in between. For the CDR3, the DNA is TGCAGCGTTTCCTGGACCTTTTCCTACGAGCAGTACTTC. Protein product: CSVSWTFSYEQYF.

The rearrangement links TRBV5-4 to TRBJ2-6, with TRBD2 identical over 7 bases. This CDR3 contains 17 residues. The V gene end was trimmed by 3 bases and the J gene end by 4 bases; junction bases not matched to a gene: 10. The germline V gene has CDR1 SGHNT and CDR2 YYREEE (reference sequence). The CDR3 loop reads CASSSVREESGANVLTF. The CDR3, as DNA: TGTGCCAGCAGCTCCGTTCGGGAGGAGTCAGGGGCCAACGTCCTGACTTTC.

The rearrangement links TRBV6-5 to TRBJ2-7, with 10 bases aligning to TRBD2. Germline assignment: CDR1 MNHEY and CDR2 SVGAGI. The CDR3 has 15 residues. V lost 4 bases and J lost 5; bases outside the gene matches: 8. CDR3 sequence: CASSFKAGGLNEQYF. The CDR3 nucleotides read TGTGCCAGCAGTTTTAAAGCGGGAGGGCTGAACGAGCAGTACTTC.

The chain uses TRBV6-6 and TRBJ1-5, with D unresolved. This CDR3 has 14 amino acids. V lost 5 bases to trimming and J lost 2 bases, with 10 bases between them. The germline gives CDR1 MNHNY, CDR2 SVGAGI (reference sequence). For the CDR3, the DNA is TGTGCCAGCAGTCCCGAAGGTGGCAATCAGCCCCAGCATTTT. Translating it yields CASSPEGGNQPQHF.

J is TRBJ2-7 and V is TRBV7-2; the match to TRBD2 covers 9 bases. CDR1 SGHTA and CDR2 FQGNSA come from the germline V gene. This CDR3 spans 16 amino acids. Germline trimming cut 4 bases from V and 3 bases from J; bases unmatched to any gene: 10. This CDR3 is CASSSLGGRELYEQYF. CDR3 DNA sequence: TGTGCCAGCAGCTCCCTTGGCGGGAGGGAACTCTACGAGCAGTACTTC.

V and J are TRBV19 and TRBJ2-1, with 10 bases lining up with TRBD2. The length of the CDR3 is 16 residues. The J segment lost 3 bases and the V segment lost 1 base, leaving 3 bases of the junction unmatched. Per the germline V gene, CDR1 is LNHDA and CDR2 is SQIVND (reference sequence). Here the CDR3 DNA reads TGTGCCAGTAGTATAGTAAGGACTAGCGGCTACAATGAGCAGTTCTTC. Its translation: CASSIVRTSGYNEQFF.

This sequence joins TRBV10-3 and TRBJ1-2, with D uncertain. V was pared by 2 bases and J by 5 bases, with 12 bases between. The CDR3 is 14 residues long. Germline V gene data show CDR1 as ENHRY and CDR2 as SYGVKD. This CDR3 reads CAISENYAGYGYTF. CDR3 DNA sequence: TGTGCCATCAGTGAGAACTACGCGGGGTATGGCTACACCTTC.

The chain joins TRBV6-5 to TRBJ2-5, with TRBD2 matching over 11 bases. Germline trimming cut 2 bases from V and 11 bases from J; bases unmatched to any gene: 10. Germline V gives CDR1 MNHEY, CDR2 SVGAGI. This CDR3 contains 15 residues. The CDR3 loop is CASSYTGLAEAEQYF. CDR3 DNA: TGTGCCAGCAGTTACACGGGACTAGCGGAGGCGGAGCAGTACTTC.

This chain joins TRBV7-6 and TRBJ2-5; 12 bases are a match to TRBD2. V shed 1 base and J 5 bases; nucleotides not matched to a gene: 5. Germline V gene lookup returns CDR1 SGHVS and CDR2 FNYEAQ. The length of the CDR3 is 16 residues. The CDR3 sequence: CASSLELAGGAETQYF. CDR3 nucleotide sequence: TGTGCCAGCAGCTTAGAACTAGCGGGAGGTGCGGAGACCCAGTACTTC.

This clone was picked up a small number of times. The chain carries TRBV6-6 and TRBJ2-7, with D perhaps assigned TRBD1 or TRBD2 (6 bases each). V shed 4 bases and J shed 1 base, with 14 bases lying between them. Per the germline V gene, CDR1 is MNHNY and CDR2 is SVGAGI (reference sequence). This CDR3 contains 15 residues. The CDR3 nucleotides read TGTGCCAGCAGTTTTCCGGGGGCCCTGTCCTACGAGCAGTACTTC. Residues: CASSFPGALSYEQYF.

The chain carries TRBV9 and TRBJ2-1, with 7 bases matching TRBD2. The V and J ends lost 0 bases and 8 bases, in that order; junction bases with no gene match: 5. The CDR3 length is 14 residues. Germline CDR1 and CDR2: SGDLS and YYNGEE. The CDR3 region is CASSVVTSSHEQFF. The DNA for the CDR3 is TGTGCCAGCAGCGTAGTGACTAGCAGCCATGAGCAGTTCTTC. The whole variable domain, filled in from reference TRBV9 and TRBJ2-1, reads DSGVTQTPKHLITATGQRVTLRCSPRSGDLSVYWYQQSLDQGLQFLIQYYNGEERAKGNILERFSAQQFPDLHSELNLSSLELGDSALYFCASSVVTSSHEQFFGPGTRLTVL.

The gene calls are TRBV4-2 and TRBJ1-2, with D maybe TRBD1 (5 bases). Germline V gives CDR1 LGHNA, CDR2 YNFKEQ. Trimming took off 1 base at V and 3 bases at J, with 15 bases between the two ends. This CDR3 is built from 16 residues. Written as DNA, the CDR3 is TGTGCCAGCAGCCAAGCTGGGGACGGAAATTACTATGGCTACACCTTC. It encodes CASSQAGDGNYYGYTF.

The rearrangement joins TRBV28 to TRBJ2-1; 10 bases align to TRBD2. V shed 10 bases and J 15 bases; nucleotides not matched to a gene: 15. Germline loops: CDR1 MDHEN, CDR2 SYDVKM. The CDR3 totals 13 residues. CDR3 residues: CATPGLAGVGLFF. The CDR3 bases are TGTGCCACCCCCGGGCTAGCGGGAGTGGGGTTGTTCTTC.

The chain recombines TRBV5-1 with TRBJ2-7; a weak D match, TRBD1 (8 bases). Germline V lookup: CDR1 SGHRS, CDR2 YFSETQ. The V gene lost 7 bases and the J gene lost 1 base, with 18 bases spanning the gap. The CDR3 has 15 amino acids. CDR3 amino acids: CASAPGGTGSYEQYF. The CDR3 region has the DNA TGCGCCAGCGCCCCCGGGGGGACAGGATCCTACGAGCAGTACTTC.

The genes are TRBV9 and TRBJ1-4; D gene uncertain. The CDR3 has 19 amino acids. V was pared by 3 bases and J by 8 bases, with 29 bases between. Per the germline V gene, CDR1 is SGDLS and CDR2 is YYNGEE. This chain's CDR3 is CASSANPKFSVGCMEKLFF. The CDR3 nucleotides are TGTGCCAGCAGCGCCAATCCCAAATTTTCAGTGGGGTGTATGGAAAAACTGTTTTTT.

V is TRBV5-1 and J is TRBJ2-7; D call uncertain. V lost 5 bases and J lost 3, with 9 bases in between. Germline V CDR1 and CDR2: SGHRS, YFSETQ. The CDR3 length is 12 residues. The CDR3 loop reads CASRVPGYEQYF. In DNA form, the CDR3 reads TGCGCCAGCAGAGTCCCCGGCTACGAGCAGTACTTC.

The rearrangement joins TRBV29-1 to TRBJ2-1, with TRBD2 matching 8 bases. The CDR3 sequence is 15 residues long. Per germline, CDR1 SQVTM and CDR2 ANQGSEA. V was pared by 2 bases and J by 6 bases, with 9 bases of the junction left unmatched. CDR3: CSVERGSGGPNEQFF. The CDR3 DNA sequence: TGCAGCGTTGAAAGGGGGTCGGGAGGGCCCAATGAGCAGTTCTTC.

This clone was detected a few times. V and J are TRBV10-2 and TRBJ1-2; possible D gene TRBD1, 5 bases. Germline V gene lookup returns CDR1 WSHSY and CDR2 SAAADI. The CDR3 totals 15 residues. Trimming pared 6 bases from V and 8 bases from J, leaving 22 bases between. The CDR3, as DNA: TGCGCCAGCAGGAGCGCTACGGGACCGTTTGGAGGCTACACCTTC. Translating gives CASRSATGPFGGYTF.

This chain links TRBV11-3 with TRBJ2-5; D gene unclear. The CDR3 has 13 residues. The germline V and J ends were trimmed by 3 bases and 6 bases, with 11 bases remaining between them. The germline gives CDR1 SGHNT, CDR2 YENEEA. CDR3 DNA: TGTGCCAGCAGCTTGCAGTCCGGAAAGACCCAGTACTTC. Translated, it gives CASSLQSGKTQYF.

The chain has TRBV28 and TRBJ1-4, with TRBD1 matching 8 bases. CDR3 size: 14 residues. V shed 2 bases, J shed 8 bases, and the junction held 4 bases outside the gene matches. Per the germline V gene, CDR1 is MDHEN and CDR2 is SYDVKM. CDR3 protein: CASSLQGAREKLFF. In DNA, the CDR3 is TGTGCCAGCAGTTTACAGGGGGCGAGAGAAAAACTGTTTTTT.

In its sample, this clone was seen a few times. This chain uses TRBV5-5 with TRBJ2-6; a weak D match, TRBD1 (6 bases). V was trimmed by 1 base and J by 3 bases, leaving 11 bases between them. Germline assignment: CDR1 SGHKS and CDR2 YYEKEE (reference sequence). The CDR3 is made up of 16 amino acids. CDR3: CASSLQGLGGANVLTF. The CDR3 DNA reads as TGTGCCAGCAGCTTGCAGGGGCTGGGTGGGGCCAACGTCCTGACTTTC.

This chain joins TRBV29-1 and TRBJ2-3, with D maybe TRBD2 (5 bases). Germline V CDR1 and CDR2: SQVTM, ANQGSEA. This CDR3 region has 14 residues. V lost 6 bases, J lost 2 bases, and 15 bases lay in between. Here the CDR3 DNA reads TGCAGCGTGCCCGGACTTCTCCACACAGATACGCAGTATTTT. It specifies CSVPGLLHTDTQYF.

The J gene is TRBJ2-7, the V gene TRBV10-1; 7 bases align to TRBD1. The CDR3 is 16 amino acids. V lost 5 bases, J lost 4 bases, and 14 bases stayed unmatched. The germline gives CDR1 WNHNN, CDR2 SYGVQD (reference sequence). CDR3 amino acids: CASSWETGEHLYEQYF. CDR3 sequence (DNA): TGCGCCAGCAGTTGGGAAACAGGGGAACATCTATACGAGCAGTACTTC.

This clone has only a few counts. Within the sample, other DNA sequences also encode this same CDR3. CDR3 bases: TGCGCCAGCAGCTGGACTAGCGGGAGCCACGAGCAGTACTTC. This gives the protein CASSWTSGSHEQYF. The genes are TRBV10-2 and TRBJ2-7; 13 bases are a match to TRBD2. Germline CDR1 WSHSY, CDR2 SAAADI. The CDR3 contains 14 residues. V lost 6 bases, J lost 5 bases, and 4 bases stayed unmatched.

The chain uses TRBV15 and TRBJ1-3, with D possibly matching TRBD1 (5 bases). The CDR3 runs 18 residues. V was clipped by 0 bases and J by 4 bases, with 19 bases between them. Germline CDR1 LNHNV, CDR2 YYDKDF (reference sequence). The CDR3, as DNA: TGTGCCACCAGCAGAGATTTTGTCGCAGGGTTGGAGGGAAACACCATATATTTT. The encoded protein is CATSRDFVAGLEGNTIYF. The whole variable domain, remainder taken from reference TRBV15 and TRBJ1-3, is DAMVIQNPRYQVTQFGKPVTLSCSQTLNHNVMYWYQQKSSQAPKLLFHYYDKDFNNEADTPDNFQSRRPNTSFCFLDIRSPGLGDTAMYLCATSRDFVAGLEGNTIYFGEGSWLTVV.

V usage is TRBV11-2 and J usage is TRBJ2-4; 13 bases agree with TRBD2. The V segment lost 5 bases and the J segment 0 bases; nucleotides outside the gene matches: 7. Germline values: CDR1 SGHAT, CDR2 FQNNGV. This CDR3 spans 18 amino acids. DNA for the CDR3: TGTGCCAGCAGCCGGGGACTAGCGGGGCCCCTAGCCAAAAACATTCAGTACTTC. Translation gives CASSRGLAGPLAKNIQYF.